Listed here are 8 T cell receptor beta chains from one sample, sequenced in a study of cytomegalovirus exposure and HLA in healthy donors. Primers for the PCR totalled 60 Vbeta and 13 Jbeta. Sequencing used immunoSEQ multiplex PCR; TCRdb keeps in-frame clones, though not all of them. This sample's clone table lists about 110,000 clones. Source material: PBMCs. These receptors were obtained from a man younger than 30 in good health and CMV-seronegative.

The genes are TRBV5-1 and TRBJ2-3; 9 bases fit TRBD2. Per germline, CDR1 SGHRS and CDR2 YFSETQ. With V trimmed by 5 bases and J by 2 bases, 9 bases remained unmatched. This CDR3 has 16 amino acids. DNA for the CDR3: TGCGCCAGCAGATCGGGAGGCGGGGGGGCCACAGATACGCAGTATTTT. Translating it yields CASRSGGGGATDTQYF.

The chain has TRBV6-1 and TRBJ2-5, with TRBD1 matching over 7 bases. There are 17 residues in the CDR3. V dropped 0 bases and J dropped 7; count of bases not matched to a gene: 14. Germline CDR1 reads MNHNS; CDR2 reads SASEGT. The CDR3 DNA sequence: TGTGCCAGCAGTGAAGCACCGGGGACAGCCTTTCTGGGGACCCAGTACTTC. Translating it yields CASSEAPGTAFLGTQYF.

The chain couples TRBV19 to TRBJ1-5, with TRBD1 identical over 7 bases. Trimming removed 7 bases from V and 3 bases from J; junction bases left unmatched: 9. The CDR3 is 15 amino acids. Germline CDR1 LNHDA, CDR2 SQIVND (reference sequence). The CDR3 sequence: CASTHQGVHNQPQHF. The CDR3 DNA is TGTGCCAGTACCCATCAGGGGGTACACAATCAGCCCCAGCATTTT.

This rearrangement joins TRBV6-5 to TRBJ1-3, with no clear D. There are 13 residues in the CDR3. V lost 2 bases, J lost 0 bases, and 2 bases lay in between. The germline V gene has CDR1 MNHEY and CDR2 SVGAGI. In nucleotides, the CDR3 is TGTGCCAGCAGTTACCTCTCTGGAAACACCATATATTTT. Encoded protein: CASSYLSGNTIYF.

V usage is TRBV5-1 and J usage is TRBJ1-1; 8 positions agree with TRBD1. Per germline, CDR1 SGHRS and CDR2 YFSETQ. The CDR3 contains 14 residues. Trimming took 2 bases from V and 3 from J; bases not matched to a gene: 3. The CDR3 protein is CASSLQGEHTEAFF. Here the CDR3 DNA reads TGCGCCAGCAGCTTACAGGGGGAGCACACTGAAGCTTTCTTT.

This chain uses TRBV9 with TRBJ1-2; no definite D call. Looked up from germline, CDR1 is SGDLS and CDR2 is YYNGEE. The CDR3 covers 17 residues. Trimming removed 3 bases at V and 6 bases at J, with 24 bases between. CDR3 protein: CASSDDSVLVGRNGYTF. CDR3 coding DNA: TGTGCCAGCAGCGACGATTCCGTCCTTGTTGGGAGGAATGGCTACACCTTC.

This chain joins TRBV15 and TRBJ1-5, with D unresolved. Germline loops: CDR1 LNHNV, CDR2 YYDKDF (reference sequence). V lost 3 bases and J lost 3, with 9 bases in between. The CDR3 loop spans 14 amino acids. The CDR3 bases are TGTGCCACCAGCAGCCGAGTAAACAATCAGCCCCAGCATTTT. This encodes CATSSRVNNQPQHF.

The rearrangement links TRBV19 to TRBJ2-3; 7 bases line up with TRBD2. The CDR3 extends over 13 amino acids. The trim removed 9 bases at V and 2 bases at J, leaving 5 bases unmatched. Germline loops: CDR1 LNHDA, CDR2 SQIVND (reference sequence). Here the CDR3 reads CASRTSATDTQYF. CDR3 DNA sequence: TGTGCCAGCAGGACTAGTGCCACAGATACGCAGTATTTT.